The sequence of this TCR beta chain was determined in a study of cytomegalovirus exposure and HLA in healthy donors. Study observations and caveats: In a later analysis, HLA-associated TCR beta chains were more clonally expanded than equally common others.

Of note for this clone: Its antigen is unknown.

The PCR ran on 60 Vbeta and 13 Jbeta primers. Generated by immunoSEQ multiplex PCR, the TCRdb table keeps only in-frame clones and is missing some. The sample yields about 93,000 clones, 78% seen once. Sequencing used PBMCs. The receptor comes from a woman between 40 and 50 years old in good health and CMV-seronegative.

The CDR3 here is CASSLRAGDYYGYTF. The CDR3 DNA reads TGTGCCAGCAGCTTAAGGGCAGGGGATTACTATGGCTACACCTTC. The V call is TRBV7-3, the J call TRBJ1-2, with D tentatively TRBD1 (6 bases). Germline V gene lookup returns CDR1 SGHTA and CDR2 FQGTGA. The CDR3 sequence is 15 residues long. The V end lost 1 base, the J end lost 3 bases, and 12 bases lay between the germline ends.